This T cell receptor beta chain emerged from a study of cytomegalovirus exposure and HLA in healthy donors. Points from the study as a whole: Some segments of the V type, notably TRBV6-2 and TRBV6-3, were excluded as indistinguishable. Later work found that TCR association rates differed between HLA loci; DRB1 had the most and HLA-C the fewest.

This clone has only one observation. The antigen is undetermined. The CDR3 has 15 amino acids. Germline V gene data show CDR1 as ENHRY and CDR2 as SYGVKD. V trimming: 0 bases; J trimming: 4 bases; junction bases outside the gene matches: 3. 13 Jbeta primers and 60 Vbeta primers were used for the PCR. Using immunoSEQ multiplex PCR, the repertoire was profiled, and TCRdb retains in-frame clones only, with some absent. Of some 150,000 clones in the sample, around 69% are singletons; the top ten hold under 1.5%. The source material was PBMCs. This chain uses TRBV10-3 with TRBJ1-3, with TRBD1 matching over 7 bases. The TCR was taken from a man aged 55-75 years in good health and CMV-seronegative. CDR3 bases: TGTGCCATCAGTGAGTCTGACAGGGCGGGAAACACCATATATTTT. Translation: CAISESDRAGNTIYF.